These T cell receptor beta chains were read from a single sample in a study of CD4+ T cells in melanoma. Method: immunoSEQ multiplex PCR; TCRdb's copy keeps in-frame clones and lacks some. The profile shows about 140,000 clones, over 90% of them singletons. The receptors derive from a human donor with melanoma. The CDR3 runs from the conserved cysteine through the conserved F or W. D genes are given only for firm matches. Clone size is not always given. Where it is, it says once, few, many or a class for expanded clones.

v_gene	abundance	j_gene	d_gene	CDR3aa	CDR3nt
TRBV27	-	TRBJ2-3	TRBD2	CASSLSGGGPPSTDTQYF	TGTGCCAGCAGTTTATCAGGCGGGGGTCCTCCTAGCACAGATACGCAGTATTTT
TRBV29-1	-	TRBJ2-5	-	CSAQPRGETQYF	TGCAGCGCCCAACCCCGGGGAGAGACCCAGTACTTC
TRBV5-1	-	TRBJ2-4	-	CASSQPSGDLAKNIQYF	TGCGCCAGCAGCCAACCCTCAGGGGATCTAGCCAAAAACATTCAGTACTTC
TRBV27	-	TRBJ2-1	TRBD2	CASSLALAGMGEQFF	TGTGCCAGCAGTTTAGCACTAGCGGGGATGGGGGAGCAGTTCTTC
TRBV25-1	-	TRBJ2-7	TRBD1	CASSEGGQGVFREQYF	TGTGCCAGCAGTGAAGGCGGACAGGGGGTTTTCCGAGAGCAGTACTTC
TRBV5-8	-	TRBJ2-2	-	CARRDRNTGELFF	TGTGCCCGAAGGGACCGGAACACCGGGGAGCTGTTTTTT
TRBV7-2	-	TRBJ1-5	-	CASSLGSGNNQPQHF	TGTGCCAGCAGCTTAGGGTCAGGGAACAATCAGCCCCAGCATTTT
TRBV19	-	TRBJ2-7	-	CASSGPYEQYF	TGTGCCAGTAGTGGACCCTACGAGCAGTACTTC
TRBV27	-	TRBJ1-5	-	CASSLKGTGQPQHF	TGTGCCAGCAGTTTAAAAGGGACGGGGCAGCCCCAGCATTTT
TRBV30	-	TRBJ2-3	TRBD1	CAWGQGKDTQYF	TGTGCCTGGGGACAGGGGAAAGATACGCAGTATTTT
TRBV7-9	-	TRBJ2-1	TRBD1	CASSSPRTGLNEQFF	TGTGCCAGCAGCTCTCCCCGGACAGGGTTAAATGAGCAGTTCTTC
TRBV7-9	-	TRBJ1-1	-	CASSPQVTEAFF	TGTGCCAGCAGCCCTCAGGTTACTGAAGCTTTCTTT
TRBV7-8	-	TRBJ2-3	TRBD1	CASSLLGQGGRGNTQYF	TGTGCCAGCAGCTTACTTGGACAGGGGGGCCGGGGAAATACGCAGTATTTT
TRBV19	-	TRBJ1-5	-	CASRGSNQPQHF	TGTGCCAGTCGGGGTAGCAATCAGCCCCAGCATTTT
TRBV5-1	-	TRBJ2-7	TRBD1	CASSYRDRAYEQYF	TGCGCCAGCAGCTACCGGGACAGGGCCTACGAGCAGTACTTC
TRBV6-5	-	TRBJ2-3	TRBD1	CASSRDRADTQYF	TGTGCCAGCAGTCGGGACAGGGCAGATACGCAGTATTTT
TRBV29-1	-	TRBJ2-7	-	CSVEAQGEGRAVYEQYF	TGCAGCGTTGAAGCCCAAGGCGAGGGACGGGCAGTCTACGAGCAGTACTTC
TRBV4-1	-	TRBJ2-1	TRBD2	CASSQDGGARLDEQFF	TGCGCCAGCAGCCAGGACGGGGGGGCCCGCCTCGATGAGCAGTTCTTC
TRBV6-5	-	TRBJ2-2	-	CASSYLYTGELFF	TGTGCCAGCAGTTACCTTTACACCGGGGAGCTGTTTTTT
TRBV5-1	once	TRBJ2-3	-	CASSLVSSPQGYTDTQYF	TGCGCCAGCAGTCTTGTCAGCTCGCCGCAGGGGTACACAGATACGCAGTATTTT
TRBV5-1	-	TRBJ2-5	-	CASSLARARAQETQYF	TGCGCCAGCAGCTTGGCACGGGCGAGAGCCCAAGAGACCCAGTACTTC
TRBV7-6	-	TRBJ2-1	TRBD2	CASSPISGGAGGEQFF	TGTGCCAGCAGCCCTATTAGCGGGGGGGCCGGTGGTGAGCAGTTCTTC
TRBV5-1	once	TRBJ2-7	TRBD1	CASSLWDRDYEQYF	TGCGCCAGCAGCCTATGGGACAGGGACTACGAGCAGTACTTC
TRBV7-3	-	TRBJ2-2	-	CASSLTPGDGELFF	TGTGCCAGCAGCTTAACGCCAGGGGACGGGGAGCTGTTTTTT
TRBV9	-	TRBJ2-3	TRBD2	CASSAGTSGLINTQYF	TGTGCCAGCAGCGCCGGGACTAGCGGGCTTATAAATACGCAGTATTTT
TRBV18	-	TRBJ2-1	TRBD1	CASSPGGTGGNEQFF	TGTGCCAGCTCACCTGGGGGGACAGGGGGGAATGAGCAGTTCTTC
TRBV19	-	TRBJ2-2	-	CASSPVNTGELFF	TGTGCCAGTTCACCGGTGAACACCGGGGAGCTGTTTTTT
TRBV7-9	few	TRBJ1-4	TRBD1	CASSFRTGKGGEKLFF	TGTGCCAGCAGCTTCCGGACAGGGAAGGGTGGGGAAAAACTGTTTTTT
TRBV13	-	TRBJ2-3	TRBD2	CASSLLGLAGSTDTQYF	TGTGCCAGCAGCTTACTCGGACTAGCGGGGAGCACAGATACGCAGTATTTT
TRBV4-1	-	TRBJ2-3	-	CASSQEGASGADTQYF	TGCGCCAGCAGCCAAGAGGGGGCTAGTGGGGCAGATACGCAGTATTTT
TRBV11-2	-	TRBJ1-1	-	CASSLYQNTEAFF	TGTGCCAGCAGCTTATATCAGAACACTGAAGCTTTCTTT
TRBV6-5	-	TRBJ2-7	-	CASSYFAAYEQYF	TGTGCCAGCAGTTACTTTGCAGCCTACGAGCAGTACTTC
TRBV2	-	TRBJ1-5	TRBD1	CASRGDSYSNQPQHF	TGTGCCAGCAGGGGGGACAGTTATAGCAATCAGCCCCAGCATTTT
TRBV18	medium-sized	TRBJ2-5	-	CASSPAEETQYF	TGTGCCAGCTCACCAGCCGAAGAGACCCAGTACTTC
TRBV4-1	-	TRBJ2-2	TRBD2	CASRVAGGLITGELFF	TGCGCCAGCAGGGTAGCGGGGGGGTTGATCACCGGGGAGCTGTTTTTT
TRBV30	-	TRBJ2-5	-	CAWSVPAAETQYF	TGTGCCTGGAGTGTACCAGCAGCAGAGACCCAGTACTTC
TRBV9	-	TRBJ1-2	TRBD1	CASSVGQFYNYGYTF	TGTGCCAGCAGCGTGGGACAGTTTTATAACTATGGCTACACCTTC
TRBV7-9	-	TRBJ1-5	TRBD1	CASSPSPGQGFGQPQHF	TGTGCCAGCAGCCCCTCTCCGGGACAGGGGTTCGGTCAGCCCCAGCATTTT
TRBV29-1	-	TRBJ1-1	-	CSVRRSNTEAFF	TGCAGCGTTCGGAGGTCGAACACTGAAGCTTTCTTT
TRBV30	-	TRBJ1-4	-	CAWSVLQPGSFRQKLFF	TGTGCCTGGAGTGTACTACAGCCCGGGAGCTTTCGTCAAAAACTGTTTTTT
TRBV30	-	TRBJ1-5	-	CAWRAPDPPNQPQHF	TGTGCCTGGAGGGCCCCGGACCCCCCCAATCAGCCCCAGCATTTT
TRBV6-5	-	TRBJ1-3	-	CASSYSGGSAGNTIYF	TGTGCCAGCAGTTACTCGGGGGGCTCGGCCGGAAACACCATATATTTT
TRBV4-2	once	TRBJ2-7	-	CASSQGVEGNSYEQYF	TGTGCCAGCAGCCAAGGGGTCGAGGGGAACTCCTACGAGCAGTACTTC
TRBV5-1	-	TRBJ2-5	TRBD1	CASSLGQGLPETQYF	TGCGCCAGCAGCTTAGGACAGGGTCTACCAGAGACCCAGTACTTC
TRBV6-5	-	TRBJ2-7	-	CASSYQGLSSYEQYF	TGTGCCAGCAGTTACCAGGGTCTCAGCTCCTACGAGCAGTACTTC
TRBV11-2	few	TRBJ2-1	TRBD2	CASSLRSGDKYNEQFF	TGTGCCAGCAGCTTAAGGAGCGGGGATAAGTACAATGAGCAGTTCTTC
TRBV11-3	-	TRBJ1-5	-	CASSHRGRRNQPQHF	TGTGCCAGCAGCCACCGGGGCAGAAGGAATCAGCCCCAGCATTTT
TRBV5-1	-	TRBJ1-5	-	CASSLAGAGYQPQHF	TGCGCCAGCAGCTTGGCTGGGGCAGGCTACCAGCCCCAGCATTTT
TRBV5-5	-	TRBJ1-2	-	CASSLVVSNYGYTF	TGTGCCAGCAGCTTGGTCGTCAGTAACTATGGCTACACCTTC
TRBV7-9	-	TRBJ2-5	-	CASSLDYTGYQETQYF	TGTGCCAGCAGCCTCGACTATACAGGGTACCAAGAGACCCAGTACTTC
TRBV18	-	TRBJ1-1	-	CASSPDRQLNTEAFF	TGTGCCAGCTCACCAGATAGACAGCTGAACACTGAAGCTTTCTTT
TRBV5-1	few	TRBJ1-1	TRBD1	CASSFRDRGSMNTEAFF	TGCGCCAGCAGCTTCCGGGACAGGGGCTCTATGAACACTGAAGCTTTCTTT
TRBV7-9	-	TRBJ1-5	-	CASSLAGGLQPQHF	TGTGCCAGCAGCTTAGCGGGGGGACTACAGCCCCAGCATTTT
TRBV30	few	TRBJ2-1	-	CAWSVRGPFEQFF	TGTGCCTGGAGTGTAAGGGGCCCGTTTGAGCAGTTCTTC
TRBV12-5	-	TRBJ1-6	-	CASGSDSFYSPLHF	TGTGCTAGTGGTTCCGACAGTTTCTATTCACCCCTCCACTTT